This is a list of T cell receptor beta chains from one sample in a study of blood T cell repertoires in COVID-19. Using immunoSEQ multiplex PCR, the repertoire was profiled, and TCRdb retains in-frame clones only, with some absent. The sample shows tens of thousands of clones, 85% to 90% of them seen only once. Specimen: peripheral blood. The receptors stem from an elderly man with acute or convalescent COVID-19. CDR3s include the opening cysteine and the closing phenylalanine or tryptophan. The D gene is left open where the match is weak. Clone sizes are given selectively: once, few, many, or a class where the clone is expanded.

j_call: TRBJ1-2
v_call: TRBV2
clone_size: NA
d_call: NA
cdr3_aa: CASPMETGSYGYTF
cdr3_nt: TGTGCCAGCCCGATGGAAACAGGATCCTATGGCTACACCTTC

j_call: TRBJ2-3
v_call: TRBV14
clone_size: NA
d_call: TRBD2
cdr3_aa: CASSSGRAGGARTDTQYF
cdr3_nt: TGTGCCAGCAGCTCCGGCCGAGCGGGGGGCGCTCGGACAGATACGCAGTATTTT

j_call: TRBJ1-5
v_call: TRBV5-1
clone_size: NA
d_call: TRBD1
cdr3_aa: CASSFAGQGGQPQHF
cdr3_nt: TGCGCCAGCAGCTTTGCGGGGCAGGGGGGTCAGCCCCAGCATTTT

j_call: TRBJ2-3
v_call: TRBV29-1
clone_size: few
d_call: TRBD2
cdr3_aa: CSVGERTSGATDTQYF
cdr3_nt: TGCAGCGTTGGGGAGAGGACTAGCGGAGCCACAGATACGCAGTATTTT

j_call: TRBJ2-7
v_call: TRBV5-4
clone_size: NA
d_call: TRBD2
cdr3_aa: CASSWEGAGTRYEQYF
cdr3_nt: TGTGCCAGCAGCTGGGAGGGAGCGGGAACTCGGTACGAGCAGTACTTC

j_call: TRBJ2-7
v_call: TRBV6-5
clone_size: once
d_call: TRBD1
cdr3_aa: CASTRDRVSYEQYF
cdr3_nt: TGTGCCAGCACCCGGGACAGGGTATCCTACGAGCAGTACTTC

j_call: TRBJ1-2
v_call: TRBV11-2
clone_size: few
d_call: NA
cdr3_aa: CASGNLDRYYGYTF
cdr3_nt: TGTGCCAGCGGAAACCTCGACAGGTACTATGGCTACACCTTC

j_call: TRBJ1-1
v_call: TRBV12-3/TRBV12-4
clone_size: NA
d_call: NA
cdr3_aa: CASSFRRAEAFF
cdr3_nt: TGTGCCAGCAGTTTTCGCCGGGCTGAAGCTTTCTTT

j_call: TRBJ1-1
v_call: TRBV19
clone_size: NA
d_call: TRBD1
cdr3_aa: CASRRQGGTEAFF
cdr3_nt: TGTGCCAGTAGAAGACAGGGAGGCACTGAAGCTTTCTTT

j_call: TRBJ2-5
v_call: TRBV7-2
clone_size: NA
d_call: TRBD1
cdr3_aa: CASSYHRGQETQYF
cdr3_nt: TGTGCCAGCAGCTACCACAGGGGCCAAGAGACCCAGTACTTC

j_call: TRBJ1-6
v_call: TRBV7-2
clone_size: once
d_call: TRBD1
cdr3_aa: CASSLARSFTGGRSPLHF
cdr3_nt: TGTGCCAGCAGCTTAGCGAGAAGCTTTACAGGGGGTCGTTCACCCCTCCACTTT

j_call: TRBJ2-7
v_call: TRBV7-2
clone_size: NA
d_call: NA
cdr3_aa: CASSPHRAGSSYEQYF
cdr3_nt: TGTGCCAGCAGCCCCCACCGAGCGGGCAGCTCCTACGAGCAGTACTTC

j_call: TRBJ1-4
v_call: TRBV5-1
clone_size: NA
d_call: NA
cdr3_aa: CASSLGQGQEKLFF
cdr3_nt: TGCGCCAGCAGCTTGGGGCAGGGGCAGGAAAAACTGTTTTTT

j_call: TRBJ2-3
v_call: TRBV19
clone_size: NA
d_call: TRBD1
cdr3_aa: CASRRQGPSDTQYF
cdr3_nt: TGTGCCAGCCGGCGACAGGGTCCATCAGATACGCAGTATTTT

j_call: TRBJ2-7
v_call: TRBV6-5
clone_size: NA
d_call: NA
cdr3_aa: CASTQEGHEQYF
cdr3_nt: TGTGCCAGCACCCAGGAAGGCCACGAGCAGTACTTC

j_call: TRBJ1-1
v_call: TRBV10-3
clone_size: NA
d_call: NA
cdr3_aa: CATGLQKGQGDSNTEAFF
cdr3_nt: TGTGCCACGGGCCTCCAAAAGGGGCAAGGAGATTCGAACACTGAAGCTTTCTTT

j_call: TRBJ2-3
v_call: TRBV10-1
clone_size: NA
d_call: NA
cdr3_aa: CASSGPSQGRSTTDTQYF
cdr3_nt: TGCGCCAGCAGTGGTCCCTCCCAGGGAAGATCGACCACAGATACGCAGTATTTT

j_call: TRBJ1-5
v_call: TRBV9
clone_size: once
d_call: NA
cdr3_aa: CASSPQASNQPQHF
cdr3_nt: TGTGCCAGCAGCCCCCAGGCCAGCAATCAGCCCCAGCATTTT

j_call: TRBJ1-2
v_call: TRBV5-4
clone_size: NA
d_call: NA
cdr3_aa: CASSRGQQDGYTF
cdr3_nt: TGTGCCAGCAGCCGAGGACAGCAGGATGGCTACACCTTC

j_call: TRBJ1-6
v_call: TRBV25-1
clone_size: few
d_call: NA
cdr3_aa: CASSDSPVQGADSPLHF
cdr3_nt: TGTGCCAGCAGTGACTCCCCCGTTCAGGGCGCCGATTCACCCCTCCACTTT

j_call: TRBJ2-3
v_call: TRBV24-1
clone_size: NA
d_call: TRBD2
cdr3_aa: CATSALTNPLAASTDTQYF
cdr3_nt: TGTGCCACCAGTGCCCTGACTAACCCGCTAGCGGCTAGCACAGATACGCAGTATTTT

j_call: TRBJ1-5
v_call: TRBV30
clone_size: NA
d_call: TRBD1
cdr3_aa: CACHGGGRLHF
cdr3_nt: TGTGCCTGCCATGGAGGGGGCCGCCTGCATTTT

j_call: TRBJ1-2
v_call: TRBV11-2
clone_size: once
d_call: NA
cdr3_aa: CASSQVGTQGGYTF
cdr3_nt: TGTGCCAGCAGCCAGGTGGGGACTCAAGGAGGCTACACCTTC

j_call: TRBJ2-3
v_call: TRBV5-1
clone_size: NA
d_call: TRBD2
cdr3_aa: CASFRGVSGISDTQYF
cdr3_nt: TGCGCCAGCTTCCGGGGGGTTAGCGGGATATCAGATACGCAGTATTTT

j_call: TRBJ1-2
v_call: TRBV12-3/TRBV12-4
clone_size: NA
d_call: NA
cdr3_aa: CASSLGWAGYTF
cdr3_nt: TGTGCCAGCAGTCTAGGGTGGGCCGGCTACACCTTC

j_call: TRBJ1-3
v_call: TRBV19
clone_size: NA
d_call: NA
cdr3_aa: CASSTRYEVESGNTIYF
cdr3_nt: TGTGCCAGTAGTACCCGGTATGAGGTGGAATCTGGAAACACCATATATTTT

j_call: TRBJ2-7
v_call: TRBV3-1/TRBV3-2
clone_size: few
d_call: NA
cdr3_aa: CASSPTGYEQYF
cdr3_nt: TGTGCCAGCAGCCCAACCGGGTACGAGCAGTACTTC

j_call: TRBJ1-1
v_call: TRBV5-6
clone_size: NA
d_call: TRBD1
cdr3_aa: CASSGQGVHTEAFF
cdr3_nt: TGTGCCAGCAGCGGACAGGGGGTGCACACTGAAGCTTTCTTT

j_call: TRBJ1-5
v_call: TRBV2
clone_size: few
d_call: NA
cdr3_aa: CASRRVGQPQHF
cdr3_nt: TGTGCCAGCCGGAGGGTGGGGCAGCCCCAGCATTTT

j_call: TRBJ2-2
v_call: TRBV2
clone_size: NA
d_call: NA
cdr3_aa: CASSEALWGRGTGELFF
cdr3_nt: TGTGCCAGCAGTGAAGCGCTTTGGGGAAGGGGCACCGGGGAGCTGTTTTTT

j_call: TRBJ2-5
v_call: TRBV12-5
clone_size: NA
d_call: TRBD2
cdr3_aa: CASGLVGGREPYQETQYF
cdr3_nt: TGTGCTAGTGGTTTGGTTGGCGGGAGAGAACCCTACCAAGAGACCCAGTACTTC

j_call: TRBJ1-1
v_call: TRBV27
clone_size: NA
d_call: NA
cdr3_aa: CASRPAGLMNTEAFF
cdr3_nt: TGTGCCAGCAGACCTGCGGGACTCATGAACACTGAAGCTTTCTTT

j_call: TRBJ2-3
v_call: TRBV5-1
clone_size: NA
d_call: NA
cdr3_aa: CASKTQGGDTDTQYF
cdr3_nt: TGCGCCAGCAAAACTCAAGGCGGCGACACAGATACGCAGTATTTT

j_call: TRBJ1-1
v_call: TRBV30
clone_size: once
d_call: NA
cdr3_aa: CAWSMGARDTEAFF
cdr3_nt: TGTGCCTGGAGTATGGGGGCGCGGGACACTGAAGCTTTCTTT

j_call: TRBJ1-2
v_call: TRBV30
clone_size: NA
d_call: NA
cdr3_aa: CAWKQVPVNYGYTF
cdr3_nt: TGTGCCTGGAAACAGGTCCCCGTAAACTATGGCTACACCTTC

j_call: TRBJ1-4
v_call: TRBV6-5
clone_size: NA
d_call: NA
cdr3_aa: CASRTYDEKLFF
cdr3_nt: TGTGCCAGCAGAACTTATGATGAAAAACTGTTTTTT

j_call: TRBJ2-7
v_call: TRBV7-2
clone_size: once
d_call: TRBD2
cdr3_aa: CASSRRLAENYEQYF
cdr3_nt: TGTGCCAGCAGCCGGCGGCTAGCGGAGAACTACGAGCAGTACTTC

j_call: TRBJ2-1
v_call: TRBV4-3
clone_size: NA
d_call: TRBD2
cdr3_aa: CASSQELAGVPQGQFF
cdr3_nt: TGCGCCAGCAGCCAAGAACTAGCGGGAGTCCCCCAGGGGCAGTTCTTC

j_call: TRBJ2-6
v_call: TRBV28
clone_size: NA
d_call: NA
cdr3_aa: CASSSTGSPGANVLTF
cdr3_nt: TGTGCCAGCAGTTCTACAGGGTCCCCTGGGGCCAACGTCCTGACTTTC

j_call: TRBJ1-5
v_call: TRBV6-5
clone_size: NA
d_call: NA
cdr3_aa: CASSESGGPWKPQHF
cdr3_nt: TGTGCCAGCAGCGAGTCGGGGGGGCCTTGGAAGCCCCAGCATTTT

j_call: TRBJ1-2
v_call: TRBV6-2/TRBV6-3
clone_size: NA
d_call: NA
cdr3_aa: CASSYLLYRDHGYTF
cdr3_nt: TGTGCCAGCAGTTACCTCCTTTACAGGGACCATGGCTACACCTTC

j_call: TRBJ1-3
v_call: TRBV19
clone_size: NA
d_call: NA
cdr3_aa: CASSSTPQGSSGNTIYF
cdr3_nt: TGTGCCAGTAGTTCGACTCCACAGGGCTCCTCTGGAAACACCATATATTTT

j_call: TRBJ1-5
v_call: TRBV5-1
clone_size: NA
d_call: TRBD1
cdr3_aa: CASSQGQGNQPQHF
cdr3_nt: TGCGCCAGCAGCCAGGGACAGGGGAATCAGCCCCAGCATTTT

j_call: TRBJ2-3
v_call: TRBV10-3
clone_size: NA
d_call: NA
cdr3_aa: CAITQGSTDTQYF
cdr3_nt: TGTGCCATCACCCAGGGGAGCACAGATACGCAGTATTTT

j_call: TRBJ2-5
v_call: TRBV7-2
clone_size: NA
d_call: NA
cdr3_aa: CASSSGQGRGETQYF
cdr3_nt: TGTGCCAGCAGCTCCGGGCAGGGGCGGGGGGAGACCCAGTACTTC

j_call: TRBJ1-2
v_call: TRBV11-2
clone_size: once
d_call: TRBD1
cdr3_aa: CASSLNIVQGGYGYTF
cdr3_nt: TGTGCCAGCAGCCTTAATATCGTACAGGGGGGCTATGGCTACACCTTC

j_call: TRBJ2-5
v_call: TRBV11-1
clone_size: NA
d_call: NA
cdr3_aa: CASSLGGTGLETQYF
cdr3_nt: TGTGCCAGCAGCTTAGGGGGCACAGGGCTGGAGACCCAGTACTTC

j_call: TRBJ2-3
v_call: TRBV7-9
clone_size: NA
d_call: TRBD2
cdr3_aa: CASSPWTSGTRPDTQYF
cdr3_nt: TGTGCCAGCAGCCCTTGGACTAGCGGGACCAGGCCAGATACGCAGTATTTT

j_call: TRBJ1-2
v_call: TRBV30
clone_size: NA
d_call: NA
cdr3_aa: CAWIRGDYGYTF
cdr3_nt: TGTGCCTGGATACGGGGGGACTATGGCTACACCTTC

j_call: TRBJ2-5
v_call: TRBV11-1
clone_size: once
d_call: NA
cdr3_aa: CASSPTISGTGTQYF
cdr3_nt: TGTGCCAGCAGCCCCACCATCAGCGGGACAGGGACCCAGTACTTC

j_call: TRBJ1-2
v_call: TRBV10-3
clone_size: NA
d_call: TRBD1
cdr3_aa: CAISESMDRGPRGYTF
cdr3_nt: TGTGCCATCAGTGAGTCGATGGACAGGGGGCCAAGGGGCTACACCTTC

j_call: TRBJ1-1
v_call: TRBV6-6
clone_size: once
d_call: NA
cdr3_aa: CASSPGHGGTEAFF
cdr3_nt: TGTGCCAGCAGCCCCGGACACGGGGGAACTGAAGCTTTCTTT

j_call: TRBJ2-7
v_call: TRBV15
clone_size: NA
d_call: NA
cdr3_aa: CATSRPRTPPYEQYF
cdr3_nt: TGTGCCACCAGCAGACCAAGGACACCCCCCTACGAGCAGTACTTC

j_call: TRBJ2-3
v_call: TRBV30
clone_size: NA
d_call: NA
cdr3_aa: CAWKPRGWRPSTNTQYF
cdr3_nt: TGTGCCTGGAAACCCCGGGGGTGGAGGCCCAGCACAAATACGCAGTATTTT

j_call: TRBJ2-1
v_call: TRBV6-5
clone_size: NA
d_call: NA
cdr3_aa: CASSYRAGFNEQFF
cdr3_nt: TGTGCCAGCAGTTACCGAGCAGGGTTCAATGAGCAGTTCTTC

j_call: TRBJ1-1
v_call: TRBV7-2
clone_size: NA
d_call: NA
cdr3_aa: CASSPAVEAFF
cdr3_nt: TGTGCCAGCAGCCCGGCGGTGGAAGCTTTCTTT